Each of the 25 T cell receptor beta chains below was sequenced from the same sample in a study of post-analysis software for immune sequencing data. Study conclusions and caveats: Compared with controls, patients had more of five TRBV segments, including TRBV5-6, TRBV5-1 and TRBV20-1.

What these receptors recognize is not known. Prepared TCR beta cDNA libraries contained unique molecular identifiers. TCRdb independently ran MiXCR on the PCR reads; one entry per CDR3 protein. The table records 750,000 to 950,000 distinct CDR3 sequences, under 60% of them present only once. Sequenced: blood. These receptors were taken from a girl aged 10 to 17 with multiple sclerosis.

This sequence joins TRBV29-1 and TRBJ2-1; TRBD2 agrees at 7 bases. Judging by the DNA end, TRBJ2-7 fits better; the J call may be wrong. Looked up from germline, CDR1 is SQVTM and CDR2 is ANQGSEA. CDR3 length: 16 amino acids. The CDR3 bases are TGCAGCGTTGGAATAGCGGTTCTGGCGGGAGTGGGCGAGCAGTACTTC. This translates into CSVGIAVLAGVGEQYF.

The chain couples TRBV20-1 to TRBJ2-1, with D tentatively TRBD2 (6 bases). The V and J ends lost 6 bases and 5 bases respectively, with 20 bases between them. The V gene's germline CDR1 is DFQATT and CDR2 SNEGSKA (reference sequence). The CDR3 runs 15 residues. The CDR3 here is CSAGAAGLLNNEQFF. For the CDR3, the DNA is TGCAGTGCCGGGGCGGCCGGACTACTTAACAATGAGCAGTTCTTC.

This clonotype was observed a few times. V usage is TRBV9 and J usage is TRBJ2-7; D possibly matches TRBD1 or TRBD2 (5 bases each). Per the germline V gene, CDR1 is SGDLS and CDR2 is YYNGEE. V was shortened by 2 bases and J by 2 bases, with 14 bases between the two germline ends. The CDR3 extends over 15 amino acids. CDR3: CASSVGPEGAYEQYF. CDR3 nucleotides: TGTGCCAGCAGCGTGGGACCCGAGGGAGCCTACGAGCAGTACTTC. Based on the CDR3 plus reference TRBV9 and TRBJ2-7, the full variable domain is DSGVTQTPKHLITATGQRVTLRCSPRSGDLSVYWYQQSLDQGLQFLIQYYNGEERAKGNILERFSAQQFPDLHSELNLSSLELGDSALYFCASSVGPEGAYEQYFGPGTRLTVT.

In its sample, this clonotype was seen a few times. The rearrangement joins TRBV6-6 to TRBJ2-1; D could derive from TRBD1 or TRBD2 (5 bases each). The V end was cut by 4 bases, the J end by 13 bases, with 14 bases between. Germline loops: CDR1 MNHNY, CDR2 SVGAGI (reference sequence). CDR3 length: 12 amino acids. CDR3 loop: CASSSSPGRQFF. As DNA, the CDR3 is TGTGCCAGCAGTTCCTCTCCGGGACGACAGTTCTTC.

This chain connects TRBV3-1 to TRBJ1-2; 7 bases agree with TRBD1. Trimming cost V 4 bases and J 6 bases; bases outside gene matches: 5. The CDR3 spans 13 residues. Germline CDR1 and CDR2: LGHDT and YNNKEL (reference sequence). The CDR3 nucleotides are TGTGCCAGCAGCCGTGACAGGGAGGATGGCTACACCTTC. The encoded protein is CASSRDREDGYTF.

The J gene is TRBJ2-5, the V gene TRBV20-1; D is tentatively TRBD1 or TRBD2 (5 bases each). The CDR3 extends over 15 amino acids. The ends were cut back, 2 bases at V and 2 bases at J, with 15 bases in the middle. Looked up from germline, CDR1 is DFQATT and CDR2 is SNEGSKA (reference sequence). DNA of the CDR3: TGCAGTGCTAGAACATACCGGGACGGTCAAGAGACCCAGTACTTC. Amino acid sequence: CSARTYRDGQETQYF.

The chain employs TRBV30 and TRBJ1-2; 7 positions agree with TRBD1. The V and J ends lost 4 bases and 7 bases, in that order; junction bases with no gene match: 9. Looked up from germline, CDR1 is GTSNPN and CDR2 is SVGIG (reference sequence). The CDR3 totals 13 residues. CDR3 loop: CAWTTDRVGGYTF. CDR3 in DNA: TGTGCCTGGACCACTGACAGGGTGGGTGGCTACACCTTC.

V is TRBV29-1 and J is TRBJ1-1; tentatively, D is TRBD1 (5 bases). Trimming took 6 bases from V and 1 from J, leaving 15 bases between them. This CDR3 is built from 14 residues. Germline CDR1 and CDR2: SQVTM and ANQGSEA. The CDR3 loop is CSVARDSRNTEAFF. The CDR3 DNA follows: TGCAGCGTGGCACGGGACTCCCGGAACACTGAAGCTTTCTTT.

The genes are TRBV9 and TRBJ2-5, with 8 bases that match TRBD2. Germline V CDR1 and CDR2: SGDLS, YYNGEE. J gave up 1 base and V 0 bases, and 2 bases lay outside the gene matches. CDR3 length: 15 amino acids. The chain's CDR3 is CASSVGGRPQETQYF. In DNA, the CDR3 is TGTGCCAGCAGCGTAGGCGGGAGGCCCCAAGAGACCCAGTACTTC.

V usage is TRBV27 and J usage is TRBJ2-7; 9 bases align to TRBD1. The CDR3 sequence is 15 residues long. Trimming removed 5 bases from V and 2 bases from J; junction bases left unmatched: 7. CDR1 is MNHEY and CDR2 is SMNVEV in the germline V gene (reference sequence). For the CDR3, the DNA is TGTGCCAGCAGTGGGGGACAGGGAGACCCCTACGAGCAGTACTTC. It translates to CASSGGQGDPYEQYF.

This clonotype was recorded a few times. V and J are TRBV27 and TRBJ1-1; maybe TRBD1 (6 bases). The CDR3 loop spans 13 amino acids. V gave up 7 bases and J gave up 10 bases, with 19 bases separating them. Germline-derived CDR1 and CDR2 are MNHEY and SMNVEV (reference sequence). The CDR3: CASNSGTPGAAFF. DNA for the CDR3: TGTGCCAGCAATTCAGGGACACCCGGGGCAGCTTTCTTT.

V is TRBV24-1 and J is TRBJ2-5; possible D gene TRBD1, 6 bases. CDR3 size: 13 residues. Germline values: CDR1 KGHDR, CDR2 SFDVKD. The ends were cut back, 4 bases at V and 5 bases at J, with 10 bases in the middle. DNA of the CDR3: TGTGCCACCAGTGAGGGGGCAGGGGAGACCCAGTACTTC. Translating it yields CATSEGAGETQYF.

The sample holds a few counts of this clonotype. This chain joins TRBV6-5 and TRBJ1-2; D is unresolved. CDR3 length: 13 amino acids. CDR1 is MNHEY, CDR2 SVGAGI, per germline. V lost 2 bases to trimming and J lost 8 bases, with 12 bases between them. The CDR3 nucleotides read TGTGCCAGCAGTTACGTGGCGGCGGGCGGCTACACCTTC. This translates into CASSYVAAGGYTF.

Only a few counts were recorded for this clonotype. The chain links TRBV5-5 to TRBJ1-2; D not certain. Germline lookup yields CDR1 SGHKS and CDR2 YYEKEE (reference sequence). V gave up 4 bases and J gave up 0 bases, with 13 bases separating them. The CDR3 is 15 residues long. The CDR3 bases are TGTGCCAGCAGCGCCGAGTTCCGCGCTAACTATGGCTACACCTTC. This translates into CASSAEFRANYGYTF.

This clonotype was observed a few times. This rearrangement joins TRBV7-8 to TRBJ2-7; 7 bases line up with TRBD2. This CDR3 region has 13 residues. Trimming at V came to 6 bases and at J to 3 bases, leaving 5 bases not matched to a gene. Germline assignment: CDR1 SGHVS and CDR2 FQNEAQ. CDR3 bases: TGTGCCAGCAGGAGATCTAGCGGCTACGAGCAGTACTTC. This sequence encodes CASRRSSGYEQYF. The full variable domain, rest sourced from reference TRBV7-8 and TRBJ2-7, is GAGVSQSPRYKVAKRGQDVALRCDPISGHVSLFWYQQALGQGPEFLTYFQNEAQLDKSGLPSDRFFAERPEGSVSTLKIQRTQQEDSAVYLCASRRSSGYEQYFGPGTRLTVT.

This chain connects TRBV10-3 to TRBJ2-1; 12 nucleotides agree with TRBD2. CDR3 length equals 11 residues. Germline lookup yields CDR1 ENHRY and CDR2 SYGVKD. J lost 15 bases, V lost 6 bases, and 3 bases had no gene match. CDR3 amino acids: CAIRTSGRTFF. The CDR3 DNA sequence: TGTGCCATCAGAACTAGCGGGAGGACGTTCTTC.

J is TRBJ2-7 and V is TRBV6-6; 12 bases line up with TRBD2. With 5 bases clipped from V and 3 bases from J, the junction kept 5 bases outside the gene matches. The CDR3 spans 15 residues. In germline, CDR1 is MNHNY, CDR2 SVGAGI (reference sequence). The CDR3 here is CASSEGLAGLYEQYF. In nucleotides, the CDR3 is TGTGCCAGCAGTGAGGGACTAGCGGGTCTCTACGAGCAGTACTTC.

The chain is built from TRBV5-1 and TRBJ2-1, with a possible D match to TRBD2 (7 bases). V was trimmed by 2 bases and J by 7 bases, leaving 16 bases between them. CDR1 is SGHRS, CDR2 YFSETQ, per germline. The CDR3 is made up of 15 amino acids. In nucleotides, the CDR3 is TGCGCCAGCAGCTTAGATTGGGGGGGCTCGAATGAGCAGTTCTTC. Translating gives CASSLDWGGSNEQFF.

The V and J genes are TRBV7-9 and TRBJ2-3; TRBD2 aligns across 10 bases. V lost 4 bases and J lost 6; bases outside the gene matches: 4. CDR1 and CDR2 from the germline V gene are SEHNR and FQNEAQ (reference sequence). This CDR3 contains 14 residues. CDR3 coding DNA: TGTGCCAGCAGCTCTAGCGGGAGTGGCGATACGCAGTATTTT. It translates to CASSSSGSGDTQYF.

The chain is built from TRBV28 and TRBJ2-1; 12 nucleotides line up with TRBD2. There are 17 residues in the CDR3. J lost 13 bases, V lost 8 bases, and 21 bases had no gene match. Germline V gene sequence: CDR1 MDHEN, CDR2 SYDVKM. CDR3 loop: CASSGPLAGGLRQGQFF. In DNA, the CDR3 is TGTGCCAGCTCGGGACCCCTAGCGGGAGGGCTTCGGCAAGGACAGTTCTTC. The full variable domain, rest sourced from reference TRBV28 and TRBJ2-1, is DVKVTQSSRYLVKRTGEKVFLECVQDMDHENMFWYRQDPGLGLRLIYFSYDVKMKEKGDIPEGYSVSREKKERFSLILESASTNQTSMYLCASSGPLAGGLRQGQFFGPGTRLTVL.

The J gene is TRBJ2-1, the V gene TRBV7-2; no firm D call. Germline CDR1 and CDR2: SGHTA and FQGNSA. The CDR3 has 14 amino acids. V lost 3 bases, J lost 6 bases, and 12 bases lay in between. In DNA, the CDR3 is TGTGCCAGCAGCTTCTATAAGGGAACCAATGAGCAGTTCTTC. Amino acid sequence: CASSFYKGTNEQFF.

This clonotype was observed a few times. This chain connects TRBV12-3 or TRBV12-4 to TRBJ2-7; weak D call: TRBD1 (6 bases). The CDR3 sequence is 16 residues long. V gave up 3 bases and J gave up 1 base, with 16 bases separating them. The CDR3 sequence: CASSLGVRQGSYEQYF. The CDR3 nucleotides read TGTGCCAGCAGTTTGGGGGTAAGGCAGGGGTCCTACGAGCAGTACTTC.

Details on this clonotype: The junction does not match germline at one end; this may be a read error. This chain connects TRBV7-9 to TRBJ2-1; 8 nucleotides agree with TRBD2. Germline assignment: CDR1 SEHNR and CDR2 FQNEAQ (reference sequence). The CDR3 loop spans 15 amino acids. CDR3 amino acids: CVSSPLRIAGREQFF. The CDR3 DNA reads TGTGTCAGCAGCCCATTGAGGATAGCGGGAAGGGAGCAGTTCTTC.

This clonotype was observed a few times. This chain connects TRBV20-1 to TRBJ2-1; TRBD2 matches 11 bases. This CDR3 has 19 amino acids. V lost 0 bases, J lost 9 bases, and 19 bases stayed unmatched. Per germline, CDR1 DFQATT and CDR2 SNEGSKA (reference sequence). The CDR3 here is CSARDPVDELAGGSIEQFF. The CDR3 DNA is TGCAGTGCTAGAGATCCTGTGGATGAGCTAGCGGGAGGAAGCATTGAGCAGTTCTTC.

The rearrangement links TRBV20-1 to TRBJ2-1; perhaps TRBD2 as D (5 bases). Germline V gene data show CDR1 as DFQATT and CDR2 as SNEGSKA (reference sequence). The length of the CDR3 is 14 residues. V gave up 5 bases and J gave up 0 bases, with 11 bases separating them. The CDR3 protein is CSACDYDSYNEQFF. CDR3 DNA: TGCAGTGCTTGCGACTATGACTCCTACAATGAGCAGTTCTTC.